These T cell receptor beta chains were read from a single sample in a study of shared clonotypes between healthy human individuals. Profiling relied on immunoSEQ multiplex PCR, and the TCRdb table lists in-frame clones only, not all of them. The sample includes approximately 810,000 clones, approximately 92% of them seen just once. Sequences were obtained from naive CD8+ T cells sorted from blood. Every receptor here comes from a man aged 30 to 45 in good health. The CDR3 runs from the conserved cysteine through the conserved F or W. The D gene is left open where the match is weak. Rows give clone size only sometimes, using once, few, many, or a class for an expanded clone.

j_call | cdr3_length | clone_size | v_call | d_call | cdr3_aa | cdr3_nt
TRBJ1-1 | 12 | NA | TRBV29-1 | NA | CSVVQGSTEAFF | TGCAGCGTTGTTCAGGGTAGCACTGAAGCTTTCTTT
TRBJ2-2 | 15 | NA | TRBV19 | NA | CASSIVGGSTGELFF | TGTGCCAGTAGTATTGTAGGGGGATCCACCGGGGAGCTGTTTTTT
TRBJ1-1 | 11 | once | TRBV20-1 | NA | CSAKRITEAFF | TGCAGTGCTAAGAGGATCACTGAAGCTTTCTTT
TRBJ2-6 | 19 | NA | TRBV9 | TRBD1 | CASSGTGTGFSSGANVLTF | TGTGCCAGCAGCGGTACCGGGACAGGCTTTTCATCTGGGGCCAACGTCCTGACTTTC
TRBJ2-2 | 15 | NA | TRBV6-5 | TRBD1 | CASSYRQGDTGELFF | TGTGCCAGCAGTTACCGACAGGGGGACACCGGGGAGCTGTTTTTT
TRBJ2-1 | 15 | NA | TRBV7-9 | NA | CASSASGSSYNEQFF | TGTGCCAGCAGCGCCAGTGGGAGCTCCTACAATGAGCAGTTCTTC
TRBJ2-1 | 15 | NA | TRBV13 | NA | CASSYRQSSYNEQFF | TGTGCCAGCAGCTATCGACAAAGCTCCTACAATGAGCAGTTCTTC
TRBJ1-1 | 14 | NA | TRBV6-1 | TRBD1 | CASSDRTGGTEAFF | TGTGCCAGCAGTGACCGGACAGGGGGGACTGAAGCTTTCTTT
TRBJ2-7 | 15 | NA | TRBV11-2 | NA | CASSLPGQPSYEQYF | TGTGCCAGCAGCTTACCCGGACAGCCCTCCTACGAGCAGTACTTC
TRBJ2-3 | 17 | NA | TRBV7-3 | NA | CASSLPSSGATTDTQYF | TGTGCCAGCAGCTTACCTTCTAGTGGAGCCACCACAGATACGCAGTATTTT
TRBJ2-7 | 13 | NA | TRBV7-9 | TRBD2 | CASSLVGGDEQYF | TGTGCCAGCAGCTTAGTCGGGGGGGACGAGCAGTACTTC
TRBJ2-1 | 14 | NA | TRBV11-2 | TRBD1 | CASSATGGFNEQFF | TGTGCCAGCAGCGCCACAGGGGGTTTCAATGAGCAGTTCTTC
TRBJ1-1 | 11 | NA | TRBV5-6 | NA | CASSEGNRAFF | TGTGCCAGCAGCGAGGGAAACCGGGCTTTCTTT
TRBJ2-2 | 14 | NA | TRBV29-1 | NA | CSVVAEPNTGELFF | TGCAGCGTTGTGGCAGAACCGAACACCGGGGAGCTGTTTTTT
TRBJ2-1 | 13 | NA | TRBV27 | NA | CASSSGPSNEQFF | TGTGCCAGCAGTTCCGGGCCATCGAATGAGCAGTTCTTC